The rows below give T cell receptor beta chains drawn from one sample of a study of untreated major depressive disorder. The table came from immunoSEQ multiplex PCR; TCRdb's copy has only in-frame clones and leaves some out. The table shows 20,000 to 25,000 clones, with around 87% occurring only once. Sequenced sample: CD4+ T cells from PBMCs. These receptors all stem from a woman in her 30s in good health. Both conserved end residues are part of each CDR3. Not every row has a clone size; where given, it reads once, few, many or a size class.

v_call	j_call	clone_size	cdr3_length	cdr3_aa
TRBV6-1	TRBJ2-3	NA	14	CASSETKNTDTQYF
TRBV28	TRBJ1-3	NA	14	CASSLGGQGNTIYF
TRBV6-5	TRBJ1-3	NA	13	CASNRGGGNTIYF
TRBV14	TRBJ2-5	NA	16	CASSQDIAFGQETQYF
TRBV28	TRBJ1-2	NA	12	CASNSLNYGYTF
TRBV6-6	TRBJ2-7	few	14	CASSYSNRVSEQYF
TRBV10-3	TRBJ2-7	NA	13	CAITGQASYEQYF
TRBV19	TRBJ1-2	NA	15	CASTRDRNALYGYTF
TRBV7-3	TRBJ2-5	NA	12	CASSSPGGTQYF
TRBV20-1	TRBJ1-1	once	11	CSARTGGEAFF
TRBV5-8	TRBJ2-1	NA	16	CASSLFAGAVYNEQFF
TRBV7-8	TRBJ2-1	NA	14	CASTRGSLYNEQFF
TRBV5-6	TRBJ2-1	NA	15	CASSFGDRDYNEQFF
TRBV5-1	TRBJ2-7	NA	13	CASSLATGNEQYF
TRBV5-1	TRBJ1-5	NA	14	CASSPGPPNQPQHF
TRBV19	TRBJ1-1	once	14	CASSTPGTDTEAFF
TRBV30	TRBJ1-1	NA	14	CAWSVPALQTEAFF
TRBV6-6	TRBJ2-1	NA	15	CASIRDDRDYNEQFF
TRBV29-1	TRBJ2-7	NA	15	CSVEDNRGPDYEQYF
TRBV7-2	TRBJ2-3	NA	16	CASRPRKGREPDTQYF
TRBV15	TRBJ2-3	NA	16	CATSTLSKGHTDTQYF
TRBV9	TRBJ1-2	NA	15	CASNTALGANYGYTF
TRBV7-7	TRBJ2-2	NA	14	CASSLGYGTGELFF
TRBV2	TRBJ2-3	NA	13	CASSVSSTDTQYF
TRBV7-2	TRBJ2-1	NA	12	CASSSFNNEQFF
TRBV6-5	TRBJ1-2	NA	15	CASSYSSGAPFGYTF
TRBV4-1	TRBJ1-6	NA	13	CASSPQENSPLHF
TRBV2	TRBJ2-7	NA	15	CASSEGRSGGYEQYF
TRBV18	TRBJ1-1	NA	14	CASSPPGGNTEAFF
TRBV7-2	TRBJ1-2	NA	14	CASSFLGTHYGYTF
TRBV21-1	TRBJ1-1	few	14	CASSATGLNTEAFF
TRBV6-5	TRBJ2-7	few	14	CASSLAAGGYEQYF
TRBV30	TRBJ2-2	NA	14	CAWSELQETGELFF
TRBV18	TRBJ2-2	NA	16	CASSPRLDGNTGELFF
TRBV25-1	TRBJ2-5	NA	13	CASGSGVGETQYF
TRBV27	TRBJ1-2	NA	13	CASSLRAGSGYTF
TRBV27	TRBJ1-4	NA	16	CASSSWGTGEHEKLFF
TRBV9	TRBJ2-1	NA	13	CASSPRSYNEQFF
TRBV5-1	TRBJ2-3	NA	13	CASGTASTDTQYF
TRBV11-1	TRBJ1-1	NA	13	CASSLSDRDRAFF